This TCR beta chain was sequenced during a study of T cells in Graves' hyperthyroidism and ophthalmopathy. Overall study results and limits: Most clonotypes expanded in thyroid above 0.001 were likewise present in blood.

In this sample, this clonotype turned up a few times. The antigen remains unidentified. In germline, CDR1 is ENHRY, CDR2 SYGVKD. The germline V and J ends were trimmed by 7 bases and 3 bases, with 18 bases remaining between them. CDR3 length: 15 residues. RNA transcripts served as the template for amplifying TCR beta CDR3 regions. First-round RT-PCR targeting the TCR CDR3 was performed with the HTBI primer set. TCRdb used MiXCR to reprocess the multiplex PCR reads, holding one entry per CDR3 protein. Of 450,000 to 700,000 distinct CDR3 sequences listed, approximately 44% are singletons. It was uncontrolled infection, other autoimmune disease, pregnancy or lactation that excluded patients. Clinical symptoms, serum thyroxine and TRAb, thyroid ultrasound and orbital computed tomography together formed the diagnostic basis.

The sample comprised peripheral blood or thyroid tissue (not recorded which). This TCR was sampled from an adult woman with Graves' disease, either hyperthyroidism or ophthalmopathy (not recorded which). The V gene is TRBV10-3, the J gene TRBJ1-2, with D perhaps matching TRBD1 (5 bases). CDR3 loop: CAIIKSVVGDYGYTF. CDR3 in DNA: TGTGCCATCATCAAGAGTGTAGTGGGGGACTATGGCTACACCTTC.